A selection of T cell receptor beta chains follows, all from one sample in a study of neurological immune-mediated disorders. Each CDR3 protein gets one entry after TCRdb re-called the 5' RACE reads with MiXCR. The table records just under 45,000 distinct CDR3 sequences, 12% of them present only once. The sample was PBMCs. The receptors derive from a female donor in good health. CDR3s include the opening cysteine and the closing phenylalanine or tryptophan. A D gene is named only where the DNA matches it firmly. Rows give clone size only sometimes, using once, few, many, or a class for an expanded clone.

CSASLLAVTTDTQYF,TGCAGTGCTAGCCTCCTAGCGGTAACAACAGATACGCAGTATTTT,many,TRBD2,TRBV20-1,TRBJ2-3
CSALKPGTQETQYF,TGCAGTGCCCTGAAGCCCGGGACCCAAGAGACCCAGTACTTC,NA,NA,TRBV20-1,TRBJ2-5
CASSLIPLGPAGNEQFF,TGCGCCAGCAGCTTGATACCGTTGGGCCCCGCAGGGAATGAGCAGTTCTTC,many,NA,TRBV5-1,TRBJ2-1
CASSRGLAGEGGTQYF,TGTGCCAGCAGCCGGGGACTAGCGGGAGAGGGAGGTACGCAGTATTTT,many,TRBD2,TRBV7-6,TRBJ2-3
CASSFGGQGASNEKLFF,TGTGCCAGCAGTTTCGGGGGACAGGGGGCCTCTAATGAAAAACTGTTTTTT,NA,TRBD1,TRBV12-3/TRBV12-4,TRBJ1-4
CASSSPPASYEQYF,TGTGCCAGCTCATCTCCTCCGGCCTCCTACGAGCAGTACTTC,many,NA,TRBV18,TRBJ2-7
CASSSRATGANVLTF,TGTGCCAGCAGCTCGAGGGCAACTGGGGCCAACGTCCTGACTTTC,many,NA,TRBV7-9,TRBJ2-6
CAISESETQYF,TGTGCCATCAGTGAGTCTGAGACCCAGTACTTC,many,NA,TRBV10-3,TRBJ2-5
CASSTGTAETQYF,TGTGCCAGCAGCACGGGGACCGCCGAGACCCAGTACTTC,many,NA,TRBV9,TRBJ2-5
CASSLTGGVGNEQFF,TGTGCCAGCAGCCTAACAGGGGGGGTTGGCAATGAGCAATTCTTC,few,NA,TRBV6-6,TRBJ2-1
CASRSTPDRVGEKLFF,TGCGCCAGCAGATCGACTCCGGACAGGGTTGGAGAAAAACTGTTTTTT,NA,TRBD1,TRBV5-1,TRBJ1-4
CASSAVAGITGELFF,TGCGCCAGCAGCGCGGTAGCGGGGATCACCGGGGAGCTGTTTTTT,many,TRBD2,TRBV5-1,TRBJ2-2
CSASGRGGYEQYF,TGCAGTGCGAGCGGGAGAGGTGGCTACGAGCAGTACTTC,many,TRBD2,TRBV20-1,TRBJ2-7
CASSYRSRDYEQYF,TGTGCCAGCAGTTACCGCAGCAGGGATTACGAGCAGTACTTC,many,NA,TRBV6-5,TRBJ2-7
CASSPQTGDGYTF,TGTGCCAGCAGTCCCCAGACAGGGGACGGCTACACCTTC,many,TRBD1,TRBV12-3/TRBV12-4,TRBJ1-2
CSANRGPYNEQFF,TGCAGTGCTAACAGGGGGCCCTACAATGAGCAGTTCTTC,many,TRBD1,TRBV20-1,TRBJ2-1
CASSLVQGDTEAFF,TGCGCCAGCAGCTTGGTTCAGGGCGACACTGAAGCTTTCTTT,many,NA,TRBV5-1,TRBJ1-1
CASSPGTGVNEKLFF,TGTGCCAGCAGCCCCGGGACAGGGGTTAATGAAAAACTGTTTTTT,NA,TRBD1,TRBV9,TRBJ1-4
CASRSLNTEAFF,TGTGCCAGCCGGAGCTTGAACACTGAAGCTTTCTTT,few,NA,TRBV7-6,TRBJ1-1
CASSDFLAGNLYNEQFF,TGCGCCAGCAGCGACTTCCTAGCGGGCAATTTGTACAATGAGCAGTTCTTC,many,TRBD2,TRBV5-1,TRBJ2-1
CASSGGTTTETQYF,TGTGCCAGCAGTGGAGGGACTACCACAGAGACCCAGTACTTC,many,TRBD2,TRBV2,TRBJ2-5
CASTKQGSWTDTQYF,TGTGCCAGCACTAAACAGGGTTCTTGGACAGATACGCAGTATTTT,many,NA,TRBV2,TRBJ2-3
CSASWGGTEAFF,TGCAGTGCTAGTTGGGGGGGCACTGAAGCTTTCTTT,medium-sized,NA,TRBV20-1,TRBJ1-1
CASQELGQAQETQYF,TGCGCCAGCCAAGAATTGGGACAAGCCCAAGAGACCCAGTACTTC,many,NA,TRBV5-1,TRBJ2-5
CASRDGRAFDEQFF,TGCGCCAGCAGGGACGGGAGGGCTTTCGATGAGCAGTTCTTC,NA,TRBD2,TRBV5-1,TRBJ2-1
CASGETAGYTF,TGTGCCAGCGGAGAGACCGCGGGCTACACCTTC,many,NA,TRBV27,TRBJ1-2
CASVDGTGQYEQYF,TGTGCCAGCGTAGATGGGACAGGGCAATACGAGCAGTACTTC,once,TRBD1,TRBV9,TRBJ2-7
CSARRPARVDEQFF,TGCAGCGCTCGACGGCCGGCCAGGGTGGATGAGCAGTTCTTC,many,NA,TRBV29-1,TRBJ2-1
CASSLAGGRAAGELFF,TGCGCCAGCAGCTTGGCCGGAGGCAGGGCCGCAGGGGAGCTGTTTTTT,many,NA,TRBV5-1,TRBJ2-2
CASSPPRPGLAERSSYNEQFF,TGTGCCAGCTCACCACCTCGACCGGGACTAGCGGAGAGAAGCTCCTACAATGAGCAGTTCTTC,NA,TRBD2,TRBV18,TRBJ2-1